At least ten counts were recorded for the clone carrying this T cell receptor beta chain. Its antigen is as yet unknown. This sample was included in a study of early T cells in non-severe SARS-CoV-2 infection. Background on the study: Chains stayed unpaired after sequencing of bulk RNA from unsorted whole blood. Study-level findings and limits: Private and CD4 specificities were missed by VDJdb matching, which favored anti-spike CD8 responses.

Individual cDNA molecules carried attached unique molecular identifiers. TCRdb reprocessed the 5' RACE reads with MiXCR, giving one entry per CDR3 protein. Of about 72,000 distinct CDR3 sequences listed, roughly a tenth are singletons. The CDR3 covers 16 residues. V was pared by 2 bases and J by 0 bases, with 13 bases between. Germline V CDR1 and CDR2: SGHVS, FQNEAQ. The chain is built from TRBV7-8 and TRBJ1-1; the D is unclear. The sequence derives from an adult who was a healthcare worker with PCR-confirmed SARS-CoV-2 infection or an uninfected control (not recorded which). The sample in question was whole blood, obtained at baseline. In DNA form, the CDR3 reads TGTGCCAGCAGCTTATTGGTCGGGCAGATGAACACTGAAGCTTTCTTT. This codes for CASSLLVGQMNTEAFF.